This T cell receptor beta chain was observed in a study of lymphopenia after photon versus proton radiotherapy (dated by TCRdb to about 2019). General notes on the study: The immunological effects of photon versus proton radiation therapy were compared in patients with gastrointestinal tumors who developed high-grade lymphopenia. The cohort included around 22 patients with gastrointestinal tumors who developed lymphopenia after receiving either photon or proton therapy. The goal of the study was to describe how the two radiation modalities differ in their effects on the immune system. General study outcomes and caveats: Across the cohort, among patients who died, a greater drop in TCR diversity after the nadir was inversely correlated with overall survival time. Once the lymphocyte count had reached its nadir, the repertoires of photon-treated patients showed oligoclonal expansion, particularly of CD8+ Temra cells, and this expansion drove the decline in diversity. During treatment, patients who received photon therapy lost naive T cells and TCR diversity and gained effector/memory populations, whereas patients who received proton therapy remained relatively stable. The survival association was assessed only in patients who died, and the authors presented better survival with proton therapy as a possibility rather than a demonstrated result.

Libraries were built with the immunoSEQ multiplex PCR assay. T cell repertoires were profiled by deep sequencing of rearranged TCR beta loci, alongside multiparametric flow cytometry. TCRdb obtained this table from immuneACCESS and retained in-frame rearrangements with V and J assigned. These tables miss some clones; where compared with another copy, unresolved V genes account for less than half of the shortfall, and the remainder is unexplained. This sample holds about 20,000 clones; roughly 81% were observed only once. The ten largest clones take up 2.5% to 3.5% of the sample. To note about this clone: There is no known antigen for this receptor. No quality values exist for individual bases; no much larger clone is one base distant.

The CDR3 contains 13 residues, cysteine and phenylalanine counted. Only the CDR3 DNA stays, 39 bases, in frame from base 1. Trimming at the junction amounts to 5 bases on V and 9 bases on J, and the germline ends lie 14 bases apart. Sequences SGHTA (CDR1) and FQGTGA (CDR2) are obtained from the germline V gene. Specimen: peripheral blood, collected from a patient treated with photon-based radiotherapy. The chain couples TRBV7-3 to TRBJ2-1; a weak D assignment points to TRBD2 (6 bases agree). The sequence derives from a woman aged 45-65 years with pancreatic cancer. The CDR3 reads CASSTRLGGEQFF. The DNA sequence is given as TGTGCCAGCAGCACCCGACTAGGCGGTGAGCAGTTCTTC.